Below, 11 T cell receptor beta chains from the same sample are listed, as sequenced in a study of cytomegalovirus exposure and HLA in healthy donors. A multiplex PCR was run with 60 Vbeta primers and 13 Jbeta primers. The table came from immunoSEQ multiplex PCR; TCRdb's copy has only in-frame clones and leaves some out. The sample gives around 96,000 clones, approximately 80% of which show up once; approximately 2% is in the top ten. The source material was PBMCs. The receptors originated from a man younger than 30 in good health and CMV-seronegative.

This clone was seen more than once but under ten times. V is TRBV6-4 and J is TRBJ1-2, with D maybe TRBD1 (5 bases). V lost 4 bases and J 6 bases, leaving 6 bases between the germline ends. Germline V gives CDR1 MRHNA, CDR2 SNTAGT. CDR3 length: 11 residues. As DNA, the CDR3 is TGTGCCAGCAGTGCAGGGAATGGCTACACCTTC. Residues: CASSAGNGYTF.

The chain links TRBV5-4 to TRBJ1-4; D remains unclear. V lost 0 bases and J 4 bases, leaving 7 bases between the germline ends. Germline lookup yields CDR1 SGHNT and CDR2 YYREEE (reference sequence). The CDR3 is 14 residues long. The CDR3 coding sequence is TGTGCCAGCAGCTTGGACAGATTTAATGAAAAACTGTTTTTT. Translating gives CASSLDRFNEKLFF.

The chain links TRBV15 to TRBJ1-4; D is unclear. The CDR3 loop spans 17 amino acids. The ends were cut back, 0 bases at V and 4 bases at J, with 15 bases in the middle. Per germline, CDR1 LNHNV and CDR2 YYDKDF (reference sequence). CDR3 nucleotides: TGTGCCACCAGCAGAGATAATTGGAGGAGCCATAATGAAAAACTGTTTTTT. It specifies CATSRDNWRSHNEKLFF.

CDR3 DNA sequence: TGTGCCAGCAGTTACGAGAGGGCTGGGGCCAACGTCCTGACTTTC. Amino acids: CASSYERAGANVLTF. The chain couples TRBV6-6 to TRBJ2-6; maybe TRBD2 (5 bases). V was cut by 2 bases and J by 2 bases, with 7 bases left in between. Germline-derived CDR1 and CDR2 are MNHNY and SVGAGI (reference sequence). This CDR3 contains 15 residues.

The gene calls are TRBV7-6 and TRBJ2-2; weak D call: TRBD2 (5 bases). The CDR3 runs to 16 residues. Germline lookup yields CDR1 SGHVS and CDR2 FNYEAQ. Trimming stripped 3 bases from V and 1 base from J, with 12 bases between. CDR3 nucleotides: TGTGCCAGCAGCTTCCTAGCCAGACAGAACACCGGGGAGCTGTTTTTT. The encoded protein is CASSFLARQNTGELFF.

The rearrangement uses TRBV5-4 and TRBJ2-1; 8 bases match TRBD1. After removal of 3 bases from V and 7 bases from J, the junction contained 12 bases not matched to a gene. The CDR3 sequence is 16 residues long. Germline CDR1 and CDR2: SGHNT and YYREEE (reference sequence). Here the CDR3 reads CASSSPRGQRQNEQFF. DNA for the CDR3: TGTGCCAGCAGCTCTCCCAGGGGGCAGAGACAAAATGAGCAGTTCTTC.

This rearrangement joins TRBV18 to TRBJ1-2, with unresolved D. Germline V gives CDR1 KGHSH, CDR2 LQKENI. V lost 4 bases and J 0 bases, leaving 15 bases between the germline ends. The CDR3 has 16 residues. The CDR3 reads CASSLTSDGANYGYTF. CDR3 DNA sequence: TGTGCCAGCTCACTTACGTCCGACGGAGCTAACTATGGCTACACCTTC.

V and J are TRBV18 and TRBJ2-1, with TRBD1 matching 8 bases. The CDR3 has 15 residues. Germline values: CDR1 KGHSH, CDR2 LQKENI. Losses at the gene ends were 3 bases for V and 7 bases for J; bases not matched to a gene: 8. The CDR3 DNA sequence: TGTGCCAGCTCACCCCCCGGGACAGGCGGTAATGAGCAGTTCTTC. Translation: CASSPPGTGGNEQFF.

This chain links TRBV4-1 with TRBJ1-4, with TRBD1 identical over 9 bases. Germline-derived CDR1 and CDR2 are MGHRA and YSYEKL. The CDR3 extends over 16 amino acids. V lost 4 bases to trimming and J lost 8 bases; unmatched junction nucleotides: 11. DNA for the CDR3: TGCGCCAGCAGCCGCATGGTCCGGGACAGGGAGGAAAAACTGTTTTTT. Its protein product is CASSRMVRDREEKLFF.

The chain combines TRBV30 with TRBJ2-5; D might be TRBD2 (5 bases). The end of the DNA is better explained by TRBJ2-7, so the J call may be wrong. The CDR3 runs to 13 residues. Germline-derived CDR1 and CDR2 are GTSNPN and SVGIG (reference sequence). Written as DNA, the CDR3 is TGTGCCTGGAACGGAGGCCTGACCTACGAGCAGTACTTC. Its translation is CAWNGGLTYEQYF.

This clone was seen a handful of times. J is TRBJ2-2 and V is TRBV11-1; TRBD2 matches 9 bases. The CDR3 has 17 residues. V was clipped by 5 bases and J by 1 base; unmatched bases: 8. Germline CDR1 is SGHAT and CDR2 is FQDESV (reference sequence). The CDR3 protein is CASSPPGAGGNTGELFF. In DNA form, the CDR3 reads TGTGCCAGCAGCCCCCCGGGAGCGGGGGGGAACACCGGGGAGCTGTTTTTT.